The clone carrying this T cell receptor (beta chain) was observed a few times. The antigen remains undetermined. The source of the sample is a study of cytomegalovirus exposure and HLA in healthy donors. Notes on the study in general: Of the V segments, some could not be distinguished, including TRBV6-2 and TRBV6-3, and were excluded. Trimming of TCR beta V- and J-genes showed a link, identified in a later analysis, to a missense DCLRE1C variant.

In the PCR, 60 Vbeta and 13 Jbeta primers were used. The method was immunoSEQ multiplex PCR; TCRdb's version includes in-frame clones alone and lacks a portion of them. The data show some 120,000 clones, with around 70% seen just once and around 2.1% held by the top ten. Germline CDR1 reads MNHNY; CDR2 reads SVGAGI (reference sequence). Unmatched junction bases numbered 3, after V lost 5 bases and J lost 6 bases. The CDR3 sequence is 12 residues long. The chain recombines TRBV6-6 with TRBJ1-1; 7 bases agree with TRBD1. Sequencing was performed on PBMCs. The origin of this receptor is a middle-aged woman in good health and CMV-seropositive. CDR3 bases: TGTGCCAGCAGTCGACAGGGCCCTGAAGCTTTCTTT. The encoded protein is CASSRQGPEAFF.